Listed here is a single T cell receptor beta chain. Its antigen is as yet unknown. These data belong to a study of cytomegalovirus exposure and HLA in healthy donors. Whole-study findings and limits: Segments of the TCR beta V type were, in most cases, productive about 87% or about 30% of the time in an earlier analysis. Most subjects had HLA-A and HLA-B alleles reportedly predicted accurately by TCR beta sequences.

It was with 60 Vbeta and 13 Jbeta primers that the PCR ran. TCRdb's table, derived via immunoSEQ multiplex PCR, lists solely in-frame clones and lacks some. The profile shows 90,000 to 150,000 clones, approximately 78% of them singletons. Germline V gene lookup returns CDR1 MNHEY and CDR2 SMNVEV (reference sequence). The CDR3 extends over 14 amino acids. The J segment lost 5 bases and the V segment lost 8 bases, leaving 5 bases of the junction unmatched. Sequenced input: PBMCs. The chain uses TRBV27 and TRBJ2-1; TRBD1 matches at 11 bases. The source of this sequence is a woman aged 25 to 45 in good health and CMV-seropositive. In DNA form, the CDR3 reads TGTGCCAGCCCGGGGACAGGGGGTCACAATGAGCAGTTCTTC. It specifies CASPGTGGHNEQFF.